These 29 T cell receptor beta chains came from one sample sequenced in a study of shared clonotypes between healthy human individuals. Produced via immunoSEQ multiplex PCR; TCRdb's table is partial and in-frame only. The table shows around 550,000 clones, with approximately 95% occurring only once. CD8 cells regarded as naive lacked CD45RO, were positively chosen for CCR7, and omitted terminally differentiated effector memory CD45RA+ cells. The material sequenced was naive CD8+ T cells sorted from blood. These receptors were collected from a woman in her twenties or thirties in good health.

The chain couples TRBV10-3 to TRBJ2-1; 10 bases align to TRBD2. Germline V lookup: CDR1 ENHRY, CDR2 SYGVKD. Trimming removed 2 bases from V and 5 bases from J; junction bases left unmatched: 9. The CDR3 has 17 residues. Here the CDR3 DNA reads TGTGCCATCAGTGAGGGCCTAGCGGGAGCGATAAACAATGAGCAGTTCTTC. Translated, it gives CAISEGLAGAINNEQFF.

The rearrangement uses TRBV7-2 and TRBJ1-3; 9 nucleotides line up with TRBD1. Per the germline V gene, CDR1 is SGHTA and CDR2 is FQGNSA. Trimming removed 2 bases from V and 2 bases from J; junction bases left unmatched: 7. This CDR3 is built from 17 residues. The CDR3 loop reads CASSLIEQGATGNTIYF. The CDR3 nucleotides read TGTGCCAGCAGCTTAATAGAACAGGGGGCCACTGGAAACACCATATATTTT.

A note on this clone: A much larger clone differs by one base, so this may be a read error. Distinct nucleotide sequences in the sample also encode this CDR3. The V call is TRBV9, the J call TRBJ2-7; D is undetermined. This CDR3 has 11 amino acids. The V end lost 4 bases, the J end lost 0 bases, and 2 bases lay between the germline ends. CDR1 is SGDLS and CDR2 is YYNGEE in the germline V gene. The CDR3 DNA reads TGTGCCAGCAGCTCCTCCTACGAGCAGTACTTC. Translated, it gives CASSSSYEQYF.

This chain uses TRBV6-5 with TRBJ2-7, with D perhaps TRBD1 or TRBD2 (5 bases each). Germline CDR1 MNHEY, CDR2 SVGAGI. CDR3 length equals 15 residues. The V and J ends lost 1 base and 4 bases respectively, with 14 bases between them. The CDR3 is CASSYFSGEGYEQYF. As DNA, the CDR3 is TGTGCCAGCAGTTACTTCAGCGGAGAGGGGTACGAGCAGTACTTC.

This clone was seen only once. The V gene is TRBV5-8, the J gene TRBJ2-2; the match to TRBD2 covers 8 bases. The CDR3 extends over 17 amino acids. CDR1 and CDR2 (germline): SGHTS, YDEGEE. V dropped 9 bases and J dropped 2; count of bases not matched to a gene: 15. CDR3 amino acids: CATPAGGVAPNTGELFF. In DNA, the CDR3 is TGTGCCACGCCCGCGGGGGGAGTAGCGCCAAACACCGGGGAGCTGTTTTTT.

V usage is TRBV30 and J usage is TRBJ2-2; tentative D call: TRBD1 (5 bases). This CDR3 is built from 14 residues. In germline, CDR1 is GTSNPN, CDR2 SVGIG (reference sequence). Trimming removed 2 bases from V and 0 bases from J, with 7 bases in between. CDR3 in amino acids: CAWSRQSNTGELFF. The CDR3 bases are TGTGCCTGGAGTAGACAGTCGAACACCGGGGAGCTGTTTTTT.

The rearrangement joins TRBV6-5 to TRBJ1-2; tentatively, D is TRBD1 (6 bases). Trimming cost V 7 bases and J 9 bases, with 12 bases left between them. The CDR3 has 11 amino acids. Germline CDR1 MNHEY, CDR2 SVGAGI. The CDR3: CASIGGGSYTF. CDR3 bases: TGTGCCAGCATAGGGGGAGGGAGCTACACCTTC.

V gene TRBV5-4 combines with J gene TRBJ2-5; D is undetermined. The length of the CDR3 is 13 residues. V shed 4 bases and J shed 5 bases, with 12 bases lying between them. Germline CDR1 and CDR2: SGHNT and YYREEE (reference sequence). CDR3 region: CASSRTGLETQYF. The CDR3 nucleotides are TGTGCCAGCAGCCGCACGGGTCTGGAGACCCAGTACTTC.

J is TRBJ2-3 and V is TRBV11-3, with D uncertain. V lost 7 bases, J lost 2 bases, and 13 bases lay in between. This CDR3 spans 14 amino acids. From germline, CDR1 is SGHNT and CDR2 YENEEA. CDR3 DNA sequence: TGTGCCAGCATCAGAAGGAAGTTCACAGATACGCAGTATTTT. Translated: CASIRRKFTDTQYF.

This chain uses TRBV4-1 with TRBJ1-5; the D gene is possibly TRBD1 (6 bases). The CDR3 consists of 15 residues. Trimming removed 1 base at V and 5 bases at J, with 12 bases between. Germline CDR1 is MGHRA and CDR2 is YSYEKL. The chain's CDR3 is CASSQVGGADQPQHF. In DNA, the CDR3 is TGCGCCAGCAGCCAAGTAGGGGGGGCCGATCAGCCCCAGCATTTT.

The V call is TRBV23-1, the J call TRBJ1-5, with TRBD1 matching 8 bases. TRBV23-1 is assigned to the ORF class and has an uncertain function. This CDR3 is built from 15 residues. Trimming at V came to 1 base and at J to 1 base, leaving 0 bases not matched to a gene. As DNA, the CDR3 is TGCGCCAGCAGTCAATGGACAGGGAGCAATCAGCCCCAGCATTTT. The encoded protein is CASSQWTGSNQPQHF.

This clone was found once. At one end, the junction sequence differs from germline, possibly due to a read error. The chain links TRBV27 to TRBJ2-7; 13 bases are shared with TRBD2. CDR3 length: 12 amino acids. Germline CDR1 reads MNHEY; CDR2 reads SMNVEV (reference sequence). CDR3 nucleotide sequence: TGTGCCAGCGGACTAGCGGGAGTTTGGCTCCGCTTC. It specifies CASGLAGVWLRF.

As for this clone: This specimen includes other DNA sequences encoding the same CDR3. J is TRBJ2-7 and V is TRBV9; 9 bases line up with TRBD1. V dropped 0 bases and J dropped 3; count of bases not matched to a gene: 4. The CDR3 sequence is 15 residues long. In germline, CDR1 is SGDLS, CDR2 YYNGEE. The DNA for the CDR3 is TGTGCCAGCAGCGTAGACGGGACAGGGAGCTACGAGCAGTACTTC. Amino acids: CASSVDGTGSYEQYF.

The V and J genes are TRBV27 and TRBJ1-4; a weak D match, TRBD1 (5 bases). V was pared by 6 bases and J by 4 bases, with 12 bases between. The CDR3 contains 14 residues. Germline CDR1 is MNHEY and CDR2 is SMNVEV (reference sequence). The CDR3 region is CASSHGGGNEKLFF. CDR3 in DNA: TGTGCCAGCAGCCATGGGGGGGGTAATGAAAAACTGTTTTTT.

The rearrangement uses TRBV27 and TRBJ2-5; TRBD2 agrees at 11 bases. CDR1 MNHEY and CDR2 SMNVEV come from the germline V gene (reference sequence). Trimming cost V 3 bases and J 4 bases; bases outside gene matches: 4. The CDR3 loop spans 15 amino acids. CDR3: CASSLSSGRGETQYF. DNA of the CDR3: TGTGCCAGCAGTTTGAGTAGCGGGAGGGGAGAGACCCAGTACTTC.

This clone was recorded only once. This sequence joins TRBV27 and TRBJ2-7; D is perhaps TRBD1 or TRBD2 (5 bases each). The CDR3 contains 16 residues. The V end lost 5 bases, the J end lost 7 bases, and 24 bases lay between the germline ends. Germline V lookup: CDR1 MNHEY, CDR2 SMNVEV (reference sequence). In nucleotides, the CDR3 is TGTGCCAGCAGTACGAGACAGTGGAGGAAGGGTTATGAGCAGTACTTC. Amino acids: CASSTRQWRKGYEQYF.

This clone has only one observation. V usage is TRBV5-1 and J usage is TRBJ2-6; the D is unclear. Germline CDR1 and CDR2: SGHRS and YFSETQ. Trimming cost V 4 bases and J 2 bases, with 7 bases left between them. CDR3 length equals 14 residues. The DNA for the CDR3 is TGCGCCAGCAGCGATGTAACTGGGGCCAACGTCCTGACTTTC. Translated, it gives CASSDVTGANVLTF.

The chain carries TRBV28 and TRBJ2-5; D not certain. V lost 5 bases to trimming and J lost 2 bases, with 12 bases between them. The V gene's germline CDR1 is MDHEN and CDR2 SYDVKM. This CDR3 has 14 amino acids. The CDR3 reads CASSPTPGQETQYF. In nucleotides, the CDR3 is TGTGCCAGCAGTCCAACTCCGGGTCAAGAGACCCAGTACTTC.

This chain joins TRBV4-2 and TRBJ1-3; TRBD1 matches 9 bases. Germline V lookup: CDR1 LGHNA, CDR2 YNFKEQ. V shed 0 bases, J shed 8 bases, and the junction held 8 bases outside the gene matches. The CDR3 is made up of 16 amino acids. CDR3 residues: CASSQDPTGGTDTIYF. CDR3 sequence (DNA): TGTGCCAGCAGCCAAGACCCGACAGGGGGTACAGACACCATATATTTT.

The chain links TRBV2 to TRBJ2-6; 10 nucleotides align to TRBD2. V was pared by 1 base and J by 0 bases, with 0 bases of the junction left unmatched. This CDR3 is 17 amino acids long. Looked up from germline, CDR1 is SNHLY and CDR2 is FYNNEI. The DNA of the CDR3 is TGTGCCAGCAGTGAAGTAGCGGGGGGCTCTGGGGCCAACGTCCTGACTTTC. As protein: CASSEVAGGSGANVLTF.

DNA for the CDR3: TGTGCCAGCAGCTTAGTCGGGTTCGAGTACGAGCAGTACTTC. Its translation: CASSLVGFEYEQYF. The J gene is TRBJ2-7, the V gene TRBV11-2; D gene unclear. This CDR3 has 14 amino acids. The germline V gene encodes CDR1 SGHAT and CDR2 FQNNGV. Trimming cost V 1 base and J 4 bases, with 11 bases left between them.

The CDR3 bases are TGTGCCAGCAGCTTAACCTCAGGGGCAAGCGAGACCCAGTACTTC. Translated, it gives CASSLTSGASETQYF. The J gene is TRBJ2-5, the V gene TRBV5-8; perhaps TRBD1 as D (6 bases). Germline V lookup: CDR1 SGHTS, CDR2 YDEGEE. The CDR3 is 15 residues long. Deletions cut 2 bases from V and 5 bases from J, with 16 bases between.

The chain recombines TRBV28 with TRBJ2-2; 10 bases agree with TRBD2. Germline assignment: CDR1 MDHEN and CDR2 SYDVKM. Unmatched junction bases numbered 10, after V lost 2 bases and J lost 7 bases. The CDR3 loop spans 17 amino acids. CDR3: CASSLLAGAGSGGELFF. The CDR3 DNA reads as TGTGCCAGCAGTTTACTAGCGGGAGCCGGTTCAGGCGGGGAGCTGTTTTTT. The full variable domain, completed using reference TRBV28 and TRBJ2-2, is DVKVTQSSRYLVKRTGEKVFLECVQDMDHENMFWYRQDPGLGLRLIYFSYDVKMKEKGDIPEGYSVSREKKERFSLILESASTNQTSMYLCASSLLAGAGSGGELFFGEGSRLTVL.

The gene calls are TRBV27 and TRBJ2-3; D gene ambiguous. The length of the CDR3 is 16 residues. The V and J ends lost 1 base and 1 base respectively, with 12 bases between them. Germline V gene sequence: CDR1 MNHEY, CDR2 SMNVEV (reference sequence). CDR3 coding DNA: TGTGCCAGCAGTTTATGGTTTGGGCGCGGCACAGATACGCAGTATTTT. The encoded protein is CASSLWFGRGTDTQYF.

The chain couples TRBV27 to TRBJ2-3; 7 positions match TRBD1. CDR1 and CDR2 (germline): MNHEY, SMNVEV (reference sequence). V dropped 0 bases and J dropped 2; count of bases not matched to a gene: 5. The CDR3 contains 16 residues. In nucleotides, the CDR3 is TGTGCCAGCAGTTTATCGGTACAGGGGATCACAGATACGCAGTATTTT. Its protein product is CASSLSVQGITDTQYF.

This chain links TRBV30 with TRBJ1-1; 7 nucleotides agree with TRBD1. Germline assignment: CDR1 GTSNPN and CDR2 SVGIG (reference sequence). The CDR3 covers 15 residues. V shed 1 base, J shed 2 bases, and the junction held 7 bases outside the gene matches. This CDR3 is CAWSAKQGSNTEAFF. For the CDR3, the DNA is TGTGCCTGGAGTGCAAAACAGGGGAGTAACACTGAAGCTTTCTTT.

A note on this clone: At one end, the junction sequence differs from germline, possibly due to a read error. The chain recombines TRBV27 with TRBJ2-1, with 8 bases identical to TRBD2. The germline gives CDR1 MNHEY, CDR2 SMNVEV (reference sequence). The CDR3 runs 12 residues. CDR3 DNA sequence: TGTACCAGCAGCGCGGGGGGCAATGAGCAGTTCTTC. Residues: CTSSAGGNEQFF.

The chain is built from TRBV6-5 and TRBJ2-3; D unclear. This CDR3 spans 14 amino acids. Trimming removed 6 bases at V and 4 bases at J, with 14 bases between. Germline-derived CDR1 and CDR2 are MNHEY and SVGAGI. The CDR3 coding sequence is TGTGCCAGCAGGGCCGAGGTGGGCGCAGATACGCAGTATTTT. Amino acids: CASRAEVGADTQYF.

J is TRBJ2-5 and V is TRBV28, with D possibly called TRBD1 or TRBD2 (5 bases each). The CDR3 has 16 amino acids. V lost 6 bases and J lost 2, with 19 bases in between. Germline-derived CDR1 and CDR2 are MDHEN and SYDVKM. The DNA of the CDR3 is TGTGCCAGCAGCTCCGGGACCCGCATTAGGCAAGAGACCCAGTACTTC. Its translation: CASSSGTRIRQETQYF.